A selection of T cell receptor beta chains follows, all from one sample in a study of shared clonotypes between healthy human individuals. Assay used: immunoSEQ multiplex PCR; TCRdb lists only in-frame clones, some missing. The sample carries about 2 million clones, about 95% recorded once. Sample: naive CD8+ T cells sorted from blood. Receptor source: a man between 18 and 35 years old in good health. The CDR3 runs from the conserved cysteine through the conserved F or W. The order of the fields is V gene, D gene, clone size, J gene, CDR3 DNA, CDR3 protein. The D gene is left open where the match is weak. The listing skips clone size in some rows; elsewhere it reads once, few, many or a size class.

V: TRBV27
D: -
size: -
J: TRBJ2-3
DNA: TGTGCCAGCAGTCCCAGGGGCGGACTAGTGGATACGCAGTATTTT
CDR3: CASSPRGGLVDTQYF

V: TRBV6-5
D: -
size: once
J: TRBJ1-3
DNA: TGTGCCAGCAGTTACGTTCCCGGGGCTGGAAACACCATATATTTT
CDR3: CASSYVPGAGNTIYF

V: TRBV10-1
D: -
size: -
J: TRBJ2-3
DNA: TGCGCCAGCAGTGCAGTGGCTAGGCTAGGCACAGATACGCAGTATTTT
CDR3: CASSAVARLGTDTQYF

V: TRBV13
D: -
size: -
J: TRBJ1-1
DNA: TGTGCCAGCAGGCACCTGACTTCAAACACTGAAGCTTTCTTT
CDR3: CASRHLTSNTEAFF

V: TRBV9
D: -
size: -
J: TRBJ1-1
DNA: TGTGCCAGCAGCGTAGAGGGGTTGAACACTGAAGCTTTCTTT
CDR3: CASSVEGLNTEAFF

V: TRBV7-7
D: -
size: -
J: TRBJ1-1
DNA: TGTGCTAGCAGCTCCGGGCCGAACACTGAAGCTTTCTTT
CDR3: CASSSGPNTEAFF

V: TRBV11-2
D: -
size: few
J: TRBJ2-2
DNA: TGTGCCAGCAGCTTAGGTCGACAGGTTTTGTTTTTT
CDR3: CASSLGRQVLFF

V: TRBV7-9
D: -
size: once
J: TRBJ1-2
DNA: TGTGCCAGCAGCTTCGGGATGGATGGCTACACCTTC
CDR3: CASSFGMDGYTF

V: TRBV27
D: -
size: -
J: TRBJ2-4
DNA: TGTGCCAGCAGTCCCGCCGGGTCGGGGGCCAAAAACATTCAGTACTTC
CDR3: CASSPAGSGAKNIQYF

V: TRBV30
D: -
size: -
J: TRBJ1-2
DNA: TGTGCCTGGGAGGTCGAAGACTATAACTATGGCTACACCTTC
CDR3: CAWEVEDYNYGYTF

V: TRBV27
D: -
size: -
J: TRBJ1-5
DNA: TGTGCCAGCAGCCCCGGGGGTTATAGCAATCAGCCCCAGCATTTT
CDR3: CASSPGGYSNQPQHF

V: TRBV6-1
D: -
size: -
J: TRBJ1-5
DNA: TGTGCCAGCAGTGAAGCGGATTCCCTACGGGGGCAGCCCCAGCATTTT
CDR3: CASSEADSLRGQPQHF

V: TRBV7-2
D: TRBD2
size: -
J: TRBJ2-7
DNA: TGTGCCAGCAGCCCGTTAGCGGGCCGATCCTACGAGCAGTACTTC
CDR3: CASSPLAGRSYEQYF

V: TRBV20-1
D: -
size: -
J: TRBJ2-2
DNA: TGCAGTGCAGATGACCAGGGGGAGCTGTTTTTT
CDR3: CSADDQGELFF

V: TRBV5-6
D: -
size: -
J: TRBJ2-2
DNA: TGTGCCAGCAGCTTGGGAGGCGGGGAGCTGTTTTTT
CDR3: CASSLGGGELFF

V: TRBV7-6
D: TRBD2
size: -
J: TRBJ2-7
DNA: TGTGCCAGCAGCATGGGACTAGCGGGAGGCGAGCAGTACTTC
CDR3: CASSMGLAGGEQYF

V: TRBV27
D: -
size: -
J: TRBJ2-5
DNA: TGTGCCAGCAGTTTAGTAGAGGGGATGGAGACCCAGTACTTC
CDR3: CASSLVEGMETQYF

V: TRBV13
D: -
size: -
J: TRBJ2-7
DNA: TGTGCCAGCAGCTTAGGGCGGGCCATCTACGAGCAGTACTTC
CDR3: CASSLGRAIYEQYF

V: TRBV7-8
D: -
size: -
J: TRBJ2-1
DNA: TGTGCCAGCAGCTTAGACCTCGGGCGAAACAATGAGCAGTTCTTC
CDR3: CASSLDLGRNNEQFF

V: TRBV27
D: -
size: -
J: TRBJ2-4
DNA: TGTGCCAGCAGTCCCGGGTTCCCAAACATTCAGTACTTC
CDR3: CASSPGFPNIQYF

V: TRBV9
D: -
size: -
J: TRBJ2-7
DNA: TGTGCCAGCAGCGATGATCCCGGCGGGTCCTACGAGCAGTACTTC
CDR3: CASSDDPGGSYEQYF

V: TRBV30
D: -
size: -
J: TRBJ2-5
DNA: TGTGCCTGGACCGAACTCTTGGTATCACAAGAGACCCAGTACTTC
CDR3: CAWTELLVSQETQYF

V: TRBV11-2
D: -
size: -
J: TRBJ2-5
DNA: TGTGCCAGCACCCCCTCCGGAACACTCCAAGAGACCCAGTACTTC
CDR3: CASTPSGTLQETQYF

V: TRBV7-9
D: -
size: -
J: TRBJ2-7
DNA: TGTGCCAGCAGCCCTGCCCCCTACGAGCAGTACTTC
CDR3: CASSPAPYEQYF

V: TRBV5-5
D: TRBD1
size: -
J: TRBJ1-5
DNA: TGTGCCAGCAGCTTCAAATGGGGACAGGGAGTAAATCAGCCCCAGCATTTT
CDR3: CASSFKWGQGVNQPQHF

V: TRBV4-3
D: -
size: -
J: TRBJ2-5
DNA: TGCGCCAGCAGCCAAGGGGGTCGCACAGAGACCCAGTACTTC
CDR3: CASSQGGRTETQYF

V: TRBV19
D: TRBD2
size: -
J: TRBJ2-2
DNA: TGTGCCAGCATAGCGGGATGGGGTGCCGGGGAGCTGTTTTTT
CDR3: CASIAGWGAGELFF

V: TRBV6-1
D: TRBD1
size: -
J: TRBJ2-7
DNA: TGTGCCAGCAGCCTCGGACAGGGATGGTACGAGCAGTACTTC
CDR3: CASSLGQGWYEQYF

V: TRBV19
D: -
size: -
J: TRBJ1-1
DNA: TGTGCCAGTCATAGGGGAATCGGCACTGAAGCTTTCTTT
CDR3: CASHRGIGTEAFF

V: TRBV27
D: TRBD1
size: -
J: TRBJ1-5
DNA: TGTGCCAGCAGTCCGCTAATTGCTACAGGGGGTTCTCAGCCCCAGCATTTT
CDR3: CASSPLIATGGSQPQHF

V: TRBV4-3
D: -
size: -
J: TRBJ2-3
DNA: TGCGCCAGCAGCCATGATAGACTATCTAGCACAGATACGCAGTATTTT
CDR3: CASSHDRLSSTDTQYF